The 21 T cell receptor beta chains in this list originate from one sample, sequenced in a study of graft-versus-host responses after intestinal transplantation. Generated by immunoSEQ multiplex PCR, the TCRdb table keeps only in-frame clones and is missing some. The data show tens of thousands of clones, roughly 91% seen once. No antigen has been assigned to these receptors. The sample consisted of unstimulated CD4+ T cells sorted from spleen or lymph node cells, taken before intestinal transplant. These receptors were taken from a human donor who received an intestinal transplant.

The chain couples TRBV10-3 to TRBJ1-1, with D hard to call. CDR1 is ENHRY and CDR2 is SYGVKD in the germline V gene. The CDR3 runs 15 residues. V shed 2 bases and J shed 2 bases, with 12 bases lying between them. The CDR3 bases are TGTGCCATCAGTGAGGTCAAGAGTGGTAACACTGAAGCTTTCTTT. Its protein is CAISEVKSGNTEAFF.

The CDR3 region is CASSMKAGDYGYTF. CDR3 bases: TGTGCCAGTAGTATGAAGGCAGGGGACTATGGCTACACCTTC. The chain carries TRBV19 and TRBJ1-2, with a possible D match to TRBD1 (6 bases). This CDR3 comprises 14 residues. V lost 3 bases and J lost 3, with 11 bases in between. Germline V gene data show CDR1 as LNHDA and CDR2 as SQIVND (reference sequence).

This chain connects TRBV2 to TRBJ2-2, with TRBD1 as a possible D gene (6 bases). From germline, CDR1 is SNHLY and CDR2 FYNNEI. The CDR3 is 14 amino acids. V lost 7 bases and J lost 0, with 9 bases in between. CDR3 bases: TGTGCCAGCAAAGGGACACCGAACACCGGGGAGCTGTTTTTT. Translated: CASKGTPNTGELFF.

This chain links TRBV5-1 with TRBJ2-7, with 15 bases matching TRBD2. There are 16 residues in the CDR3. J lost 4 bases, V lost 0 bases, and 2 bases had no gene match. CDR1 is SGHRS and CDR2 is YFSETQ in the germline V gene. The CDR3 spells CASSLGTSGGEYEQYF. DNA of the CDR3: TGCGCCAGCAGCTTGGGGACTAGCGGGGGGGAGTACGAGCAGTACTTC. The variable domain in full, with the rest retrieved from reference TRBV5-1 and TRBJ2-7, is KAGVTQTPRYLIKTRGQQVTLSCSPISGHRSVSWYQQTPGQGLQFLFEYFSETQRNKGNFPGRFSGRQFSNSRSEMNVSTLELGDSALYLCASSLGTSGGEYEQYFGPGTRLTVT.

The chain has TRBV6-1 and TRBJ1-3, with TRBD1 as a possible D gene (6 bases). Germline loops: CDR1 MNHNS, CDR2 SASEGT. V gave up 5 bases and J gave up 1 base, with 12 bases separating them. The CDR3 consists of 15 residues. The CDR3 DNA sequence: TGTGCCAGCAGTCATCAGGGGAAATCTGGAAACACCATATATTTT. Its protein product is CASSHQGKSGNTIYF.

This chain joins TRBV9 and TRBJ2-5; 7 bases fit TRBD2. This CDR3 spans 14 amino acids. J gave up 0 bases and V 2 bases, and 1 base lay outside the gene matches. Per germline, CDR1 SGDLS and CDR2 YYNGEE. The CDR3 is CASSVGTNQETQYF. Here the CDR3 DNA reads TGTGCCAGCAGCGTCGGGACTAACCAAGAGACCCAGTACTTC.

This chain connects TRBV5-6 to TRBJ1-2; 7 bases line up with TRBD1. The CDR3 extends over 16 amino acids. V lost 0 bases to trimming and J lost 8 bases; unmatched junction nucleotides: 13. Germline V gene lookup returns CDR1 SGHDT and CDR2 YYEEEE. CDR3 protein: CASSLGLDRAPGGYTF. CDR3 coding DNA: TGTGCCAGCAGCTTGGGACTCGACAGGGCCCCTGGGGGCTACACCTTC.

The genes are TRBV27 and TRBJ1-2; 9 nucleotides line up with TRBD1. The germline V gene encodes CDR1 MNHEY and CDR2 SMNVEV (reference sequence). The V and J ends lost 6 bases and 6 bases, in that order; junction bases with no gene match: 14. The CDR3 runs 16 residues. As DNA, the CDR3 is TGTGCCAGCAGCCCCCGAGGGGGGGACAGGGCGAATGGCTACACCTTC. The encoded protein is CASSPRGGDRANGYTF.

The chain recombines TRBV11-2 with TRBJ2-5; TRBD2 matches at 11 bases. Per germline, CDR1 SGHAT and CDR2 FQNNGV. The CDR3 contains 15 residues. Trimming at V came to 1 base and at J to 2 bases, leaving 0 bases not matched to a gene. Here the CDR3 DNA reads TGTGCCAGCAGCTTAGGACTAGCGGGGCAAGAGACCCAGTACTTC. Translated: CASSLGLAGQETQYF. The full variable domain, with the rest looked up from reference TRBV11-2 and TRBJ2-5, is EAGVAQSPRYKIIEKRQSVAFWCNPISGHATLYWYQQILGQGPKLLIQFQNNGVVDDSQLPKDRFSAERLKGVDSTLKIQPAKLEDSAVYLCASSLGLAGQETQYFGPGTRLLVL.

The chain links TRBV9 to TRBJ2-6, with D uncertain. This CDR3 contains 14 residues. Per germline, CDR1 SGDLS and CDR2 YYNGEE. The V end was cut by 0 bases, the J end by 6 bases, with 7 bases between. This CDR3 is CASSVVPQANVLTF. Here the CDR3 DNA reads TGTGCCAGCAGCGTAGTTCCCCAGGCCAACGTCCTGACTTTC.

The chain is built from TRBV7-3 and TRBJ2-5; D is possibly TRBD2 (6 bases). Deletions cut 2 bases from V and 4 bases from J, with 14 bases between. CDR3 length equals 15 residues. The germline V gene encodes CDR1 SGHTA and CDR2 FQGTGA. CDR3 in DNA: TGTGCCAGCAGCTTAGGTCCGGGAGCGCTAGAGACCCAGTACTTC. Translated: CASSLGPGALETQYF.

The V and J genes are TRBV4-2 and TRBJ1-2; D might be TRBD1 (5 bases). This CDR3 is 15 amino acids long. Germline CDR1 is LGHNA and CDR2 is YNFKEQ. The V end lost 2 bases, the J end lost 0 bases, and 10 bases lay between the germline ends. The CDR3 sequence: CASSQPLTANYGYTF. CDR3 sequence (DNA): TGTGCCAGCAGCCAACCCCTGACAGCTAACTATGGCTACACCTTC.

V and J are TRBV2 and TRBJ1-2, with a possible D match to TRBD1 (5 bases). CDR3 length: 11 amino acids. The V and J ends lost 6 bases and 4 bases respectively, with 6 bases between them. CDR1 and CDR2 from the germline V gene are SNHLY and FYNNEI. The CDR3: CASRQVYGYTF. The CDR3 DNA reads as TGTGCCAGCAGACAGGTCTATGGCTACACCTTC.

The genes are TRBV13 and TRBJ2-2, with D uncertain. V was trimmed by 5 bases and J by 4 bases, leaving 14 bases between them. This CDR3 comprises 15 residues. Germline V CDR1 and CDR2: PRHDT, FYEKMQ (reference sequence). The CDR3 DNA reads as TGTGCCAGCAGCCCCCGAACAGCCAGCACCGGGGAGCTGTTTTTT. Its protein product is CASSPRTASTGELFF.

The rearrangement uses TRBV28 and TRBJ2-5; 8 positions match TRBD1. This CDR3 comprises 17 residues. Trimming at V came to 2 bases and at J to 1 base, leaving 9 bases not matched to a gene. The germline V gene has CDR1 MDHEN and CDR2 SYDVKM. The CDR3 DNA is TGTGCCAGCAGTTTAGACGGGACAGGCTACCTCCAAGAGACCCAGTACTTC. Translated: CASSLDGTGYLQETQYF.

This clone was seen only once. Here the CDR3 DNA reads TGTGCCAGCAGTCCAACAGGGGCCATGGGAAAACTGTTTTTT. This translates into CASSPTGAMGKLFF. V gene TRBV6-1 combines with J gene TRBJ1-4, with TRBD1 identical over 7 bases. Looked up from germline, CDR1 is MNHNS and CDR2 is SASEGT. After removal of 5 bases from V and 10 bases from J, the junction contained 10 bases not matched to a gene. There are 14 residues in the CDR3.

The chain carries TRBV4-2 and TRBJ2-7; 10 nucleotides line up with TRBD1. With 1 base clipped from V and 2 bases from J, the junction kept 8 bases outside the gene matches. CDR3 length equals 17 residues. Germline V gene lookup returns CDR1 LGHNA and CDR2 YNFKEQ. The CDR3 nucleotides read TGTGCCAGCAGCCAAGTCGGGCTGGGACAGGGGACCTACGAGCAGTACTTC. Residues: CASSQVGLGQGTYEQYF.

Only a few counts were recorded for this clone. This chain links TRBV7-2 with TRBJ1-1; the match to TRBD1 covers 8 bases. The CDR3 is 15 residues long. CDR1 SGHTA and CDR2 FQGNSA come from the germline V gene. The V and J ends lost 8 bases and 2 bases, in that order; junction bases with no gene match: 10. The CDR3 reads CASELAGQGNTEAFF. CDR3 nucleotides: TGTGCCAGCGAATTAGCAGGACAGGGCAACACTGAAGCTTTCTTT.

The chain has TRBV6-5 and TRBJ1-5; D not certain. The CDR3 length is 14 residues. Germline V lookup: CDR1 MNHEY, CDR2 SVGAGI. Trimming pared 5 bases from V and 2 bases from J, leaving 10 bases between. The CDR3 DNA follows: TGTGCCAGCAGTCCCGTCCGGGGCAATCAGCCCCAGCATTTT. Translation gives CASSPVRGNQPQHF.

Only one count was recorded for this clone. The CDR3 DNA reads TGTGCCAGCGGGAGTAATTTGGGAAACACCATATATTTT. Its protein is CASGSNLGNTIYF. The gene calls are TRBV2 and TRBJ1-3, with no clear D. The CDR3 is 13 residues long. Germline V CDR1 and CDR2: SNHLY, FYNNEI. V lost 8 bases and J lost 4, with 12 bases in between.

The chain employs TRBV5-1 and TRBJ2-1; weak D call: TRBD2 (5 bases). The CDR3 runs to 14 residues. The V end lost 0 bases, the J end lost 6 bases, and 10 bases lay between the germline ends. Germline CDR1 SGHRS, CDR2 YFSETQ. The CDR3 spells CASSLGAAGNEQFF. The CDR3 DNA reads as TGCGCCAGCAGCTTGGGGGCCGCGGGCAATGAGCAGTTCTTC.